This TCR beta chain was observed in a study of cytomegalovirus exposure and HLA in healthy donors. Clones were sequenced by immunoSEQ multiplex PCR, and TCRdb holds only the in-frame ones, with some missing. The data show over 150,000 clones, about 86% seen once. The CDR3 has 16 amino acids. CDR1 is MNHEY, CDR2 SMNVEV, per germline (reference sequence). The V gene end was trimmed by 5 bases and the J gene end by 6 bases; junction bases not matched to a gene: 12. The sequenced sample consisted of PBMCs. The rearrangement links TRBV27 to TRBJ2-7, with 11 bases matching TRBD1. This receptor was obtained from a woman under 30 in good health and CMV-seronegative. CDR3 DNA: TGTGCCAGCAGTGACATCCACGGGACAGGGGGATCCGAGCAGTACTTC. It codes for CASSDIHGTGGSEQYF.